The 4 T cell receptor beta chains in this list originate from one sample, sequenced in a study of cytomegalovirus exposure and HLA in healthy donors. 60 Vbeta and 13 Jbeta primers were used in PCR. The data were produced by immunoSEQ multiplex PCR, yet TCRdb's version contains in-frame clones alone and is incomplete. The profile shows 200,000 or so clones, approximately 87% of them singletons. Sample: PBMCs. These receptors came from a man aged 25 to 45 in good health and CMV-seronegative.

The V and J genes are TRBV10-3 and TRBJ2-7, with 11 bases aligning to TRBD1. The CDR3 extends over 16 amino acids. Germline CDR1 and CDR2: ENHRY and SYGVKD. Trimming cost V 0 bases and J 4 bases; bases outside gene matches: 5. In DNA, the CDR3 is TGTGCCATCAGTGAGTCGGGGACAGGGGGGACGTACGAGCAGTACTTC. Translation gives CAISESGTGGTYEQYF.

The gene calls are TRBV29-1 and TRBJ2-1; TRBD1 agrees at 10 bases. Germline assignment: CDR1 SQVTM and CDR2 ANQGSEA. The V gene end was trimmed by 4 bases and the J gene end by 7 bases; junction bases not matched to a gene: 1. CDR3 length equals 12 residues. In DNA, the CDR3 is TGCAGCGTTGGGACAGGGGGGAATGAGCAGTTCTTC. As protein: CSVGTGGNEQFF.

This chain links TRBV7-9 with TRBJ2-5; D call uncertain. The CDR3 length is 11 residues. Trimming pared 4 bases from V and 5 bases from J, leaving 5 bases between. Germline loops: CDR1 SEHNR, CDR2 FQNEAQ (reference sequence). DNA for the CDR3: TGTGCCAGCAGCTCTGGCGAGACCCAGTACTTC. The encoded protein is CASSSGETQYF.

For this clone: The sample carries other DNA sequences with the same CDR3. The chain couples TRBV27 to TRBJ2-7; maybe TRBD2 (5 bases). Per germline, CDR1 MNHEY and CDR2 SMNVEV (reference sequence). V shed 2 bases and J shed 3 bases, with 11 bases lying between them. The CDR3 sequence is 14 residues long. The CDR3, as DNA: TGTGCCAGCAGTTTACGCCGAGAGGGCTACGAGCAGTACTTC. It yields the protein CASSLRREGYEQYF.